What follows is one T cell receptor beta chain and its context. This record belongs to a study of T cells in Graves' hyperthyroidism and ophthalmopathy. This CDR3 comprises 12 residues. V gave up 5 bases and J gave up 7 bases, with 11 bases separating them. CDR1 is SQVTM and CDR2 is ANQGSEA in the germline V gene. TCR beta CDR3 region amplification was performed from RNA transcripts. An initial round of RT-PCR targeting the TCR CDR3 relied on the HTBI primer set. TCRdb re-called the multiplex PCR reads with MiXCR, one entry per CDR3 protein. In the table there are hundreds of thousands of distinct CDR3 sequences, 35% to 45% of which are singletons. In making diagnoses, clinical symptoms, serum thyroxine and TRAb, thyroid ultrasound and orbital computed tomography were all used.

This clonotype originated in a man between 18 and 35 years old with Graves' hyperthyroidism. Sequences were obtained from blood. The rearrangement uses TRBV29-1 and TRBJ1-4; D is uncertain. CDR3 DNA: TGCAGCGTTAGAGTGAACACTGAAAAACTGTTTTTT. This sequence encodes CSVRVNTEKLFF.